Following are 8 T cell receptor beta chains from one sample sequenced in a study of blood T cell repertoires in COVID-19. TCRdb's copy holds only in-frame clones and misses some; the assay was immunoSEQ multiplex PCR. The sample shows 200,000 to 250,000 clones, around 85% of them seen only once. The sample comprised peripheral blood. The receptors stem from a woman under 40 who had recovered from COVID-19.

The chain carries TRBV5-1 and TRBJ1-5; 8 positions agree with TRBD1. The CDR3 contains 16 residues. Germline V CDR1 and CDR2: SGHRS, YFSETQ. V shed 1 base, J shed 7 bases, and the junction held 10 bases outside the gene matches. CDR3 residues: CASSLRPTGANQPQHF. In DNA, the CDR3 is TGCGCCAGCAGCTTGAGGCCGACAGGGGCTAACCAGCCCCAGCATTTT.

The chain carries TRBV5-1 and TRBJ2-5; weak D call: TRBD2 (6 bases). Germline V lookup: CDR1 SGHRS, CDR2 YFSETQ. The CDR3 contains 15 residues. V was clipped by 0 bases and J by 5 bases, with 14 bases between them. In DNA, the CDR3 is TGCGCCAGCAGCTTGGATTCGGGGAGGATCGAGACCCAGTACTTC. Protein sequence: CASSLDSGRIETQYF.

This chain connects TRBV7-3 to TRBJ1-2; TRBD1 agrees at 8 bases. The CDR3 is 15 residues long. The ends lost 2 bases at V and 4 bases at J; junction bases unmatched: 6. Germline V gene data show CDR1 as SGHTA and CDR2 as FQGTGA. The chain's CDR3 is CASSLAAGGVYGYTF. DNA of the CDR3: TGTGCCAGCAGCTTAGCGGCAGGGGGCGTCTATGGCTACACCTTC.

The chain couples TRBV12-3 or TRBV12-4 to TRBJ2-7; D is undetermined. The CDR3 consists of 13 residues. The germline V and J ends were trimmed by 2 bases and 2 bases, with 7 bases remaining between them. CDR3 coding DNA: TGTGCCAGCAGTTTACAGTATACCTACGAGCAGTACTTC. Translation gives CASSLQYTYEQYF.

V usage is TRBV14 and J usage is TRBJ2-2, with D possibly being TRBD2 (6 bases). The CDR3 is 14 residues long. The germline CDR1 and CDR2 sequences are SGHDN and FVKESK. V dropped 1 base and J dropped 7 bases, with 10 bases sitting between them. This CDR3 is CASSQVGRLGELFF. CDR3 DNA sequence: TGTGCCAGCAGCCAAGTGGGGAGGCTCGGGGAGCTGTTTTTT.

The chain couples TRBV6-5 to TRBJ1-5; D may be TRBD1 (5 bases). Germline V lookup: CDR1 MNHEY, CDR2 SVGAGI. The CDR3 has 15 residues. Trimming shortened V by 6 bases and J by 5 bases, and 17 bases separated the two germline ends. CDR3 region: CASRPAGGADQPQHF. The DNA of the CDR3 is TGTGCCAGCAGACCCGCCGGAGGGGCCGATCAGCCCCAGCATTTT.

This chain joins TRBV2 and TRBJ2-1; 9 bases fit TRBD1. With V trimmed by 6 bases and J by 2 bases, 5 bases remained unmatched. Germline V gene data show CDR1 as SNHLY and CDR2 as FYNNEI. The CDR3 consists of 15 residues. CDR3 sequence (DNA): TGTGCCAGCAGCCCGGACAGGGGTACCTACAATGAGCAGTTCTTC. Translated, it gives CASSPDRGTYNEQFF.

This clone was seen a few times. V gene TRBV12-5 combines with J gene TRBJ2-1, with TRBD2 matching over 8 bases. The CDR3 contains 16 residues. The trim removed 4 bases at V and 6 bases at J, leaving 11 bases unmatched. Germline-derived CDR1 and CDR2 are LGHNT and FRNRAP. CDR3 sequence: CASGSTTSGTTNEQFF. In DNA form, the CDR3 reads TGTGCTAGTGGTTCGACTACTAGCGGCACAACCAATGAGCAGTTCTTC.